This TCR beta chain derives from a study of identical twins (dated by TCRdb to about 2016). At the level of the whole study: The study deep-sequenced TCR alpha and beta repertoires from monozygotic twins, unrelated adults of various ages and cord blood to test whether fetal clonotypes persist. Replicate twin experiments were performed at different times using different library preparation protocols to rule out contamination.

The cysteine opens and the phenylalanine closes a CDR3 of 14 amino acids. Here the CDR3 DNA is all that survives: 42 bases in frame from base 1. V drops 2 bases and J drops 4 bases, leaving 13 bases in between. The germline V gene provides CDR1 SGHRS and CDR2 YFSETQ. This clonotype was recorded at least ten times. No antigen is known for it. No base quality information exists; no much larger clone differs at one position. Every donor in the study was a healthy Caucasian. The study also sequenced three unrelated non-twin adults: a male aged 18 to 30, a male aged 50 to 59 and a female aged 50 to 59. Miltenyi CD45RO+ enrichment and human naive T-cell isolation kits were used to isolate memory (CD45RO+) and naive T cells from PBMC. Library preparation used 5' RACE. Sequencing relied on an Illumina HiSeq 2000. A universal primer binding site was added through template switching, and the final cDNA carried a unique molecular identifier so that TCR cDNA molecules could be counted accurately. First-strand cDNA for TCR alpha and beta chains was synthesized from specific primers in the conserved constant-segment region. To control for contamination, each cDNA library was double barcoded with a SMART-Mk sample barcode plus Illumina barcodes. TruSeq adapter sequences and Illumina sample barcodes were added in two successive PCR steps. The Illumina HiSeq platform was used with custom primers to sequence TCR alpha and beta cDNA libraries. Concerning the study's data processing: Unique molecular identifiers were extracted from raw reads with MiGEC, and CDR3 positions were determined with MiXCR. Recombination models were inferred per individual with the repgenHMM and IGoR tools using an EM algorithm. Shared clonotypes were analyzed with the tcR package in R, and sharing was normalized by the product of cloneset sizes. To study raw recombination free of thymic and clonal selection effects, out-of-frame nonproductive sequences were analyzed. Clones were called with MiXCR by TCRdb after fastp trimmed the public reads at Q25, and only in-frame beta chains were retained. Each CDR3 protein gets just one entry, which takes the most common genes and DNA from the rows behind it. TCRdb, not the original authors, processed these V and J calls. Here the sample has 420,000 or so distinct CDR3 sequences; around 20% occur a single time. The ten most abundant clones make up around 12% of the sample.

Study-wide findings and limitations: Abundant cord blood beta clonotypes carried fewer insertions; young adult naive repertoires showed a weaker similar trend, while memory repertoires showed none. In beta out-of-frame sequences, excess twin sharing was weaker, because having fewer shared sequences lowered the signal-to-noise ratio. Because the same donors could not be followed over many years, conclusions were based on cross-sectional statistical analysis. In monozygotic twins, recombination models systematically underestimated out-of-frame TCR alpha sharing, but the models matched the sharing seen between unrelated individuals. Zero-insertion analyses could be partly confounded by invariant T cells such as MAIT and iNKT, although diverse VJ usage argued against such confounding for most clonotypes. Compared with coincidental sharing between unrelated individuals, an excess of low generation-probability sequences was observed among out-of-frame TCR alpha sequences shared between twins.

The specimen sequenced was naive T cells sorted from blood. The label giving this sample's cell subset or site can be read as: cells isolated with a human naive T-cell isolation kit. Rearrangement joined TRBV5-1 to TRBJ2-7; there is no confident call for the D gene. The TCR comes from a man aged 45-65 years in good health. The nucleotide sequence is given as TGCGCCAGCAGCTTAGGCTCTGGTGGGTACGAGCAGTACTTC. This sequence encodes CASSLGSGGYEQYF.